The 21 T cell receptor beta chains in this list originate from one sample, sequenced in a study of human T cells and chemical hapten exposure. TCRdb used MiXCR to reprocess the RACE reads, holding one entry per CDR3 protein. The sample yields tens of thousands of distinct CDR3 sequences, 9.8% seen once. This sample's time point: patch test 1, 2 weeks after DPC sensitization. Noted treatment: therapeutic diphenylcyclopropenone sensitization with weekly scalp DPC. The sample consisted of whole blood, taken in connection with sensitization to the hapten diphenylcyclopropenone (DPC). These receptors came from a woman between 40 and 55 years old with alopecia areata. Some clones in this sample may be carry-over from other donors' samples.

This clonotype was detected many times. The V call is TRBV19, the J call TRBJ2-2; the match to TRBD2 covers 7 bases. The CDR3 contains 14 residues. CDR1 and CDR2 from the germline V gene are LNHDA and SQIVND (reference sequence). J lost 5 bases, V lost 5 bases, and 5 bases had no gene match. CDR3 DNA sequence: TGTGCCAGTAGTCGCCTAGCGGATACCGGGGAGCTGTTTTTT. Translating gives CASSRLADTGELFF.

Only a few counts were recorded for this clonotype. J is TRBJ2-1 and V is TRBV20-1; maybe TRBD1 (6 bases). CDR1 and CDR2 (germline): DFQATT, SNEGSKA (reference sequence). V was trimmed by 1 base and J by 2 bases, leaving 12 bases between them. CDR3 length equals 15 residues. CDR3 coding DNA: TGCAGTGCTAGAGCCATCGGGACACCCTACAATGAGCAGTTCTTC. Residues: CSARAIGTPYNEQFF.

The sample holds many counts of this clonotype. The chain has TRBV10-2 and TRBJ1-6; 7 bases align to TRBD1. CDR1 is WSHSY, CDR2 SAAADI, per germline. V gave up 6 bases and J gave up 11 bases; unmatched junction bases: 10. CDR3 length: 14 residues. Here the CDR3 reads CASSPTGFRAPLHF. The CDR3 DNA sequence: TGCGCCAGCAGCCCGACAGGGTTCAGGGCACCCCTCCACTTT.

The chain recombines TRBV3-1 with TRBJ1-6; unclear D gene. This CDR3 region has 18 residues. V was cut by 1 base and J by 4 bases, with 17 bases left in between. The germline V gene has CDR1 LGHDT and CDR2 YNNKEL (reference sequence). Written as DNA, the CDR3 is TGTGCCAGCAGCCAAGTTGGCGGGCGTAAAGGATATAATTCACCCCTCCACTTT. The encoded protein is CASSQVGGRKGYNSPLHF.

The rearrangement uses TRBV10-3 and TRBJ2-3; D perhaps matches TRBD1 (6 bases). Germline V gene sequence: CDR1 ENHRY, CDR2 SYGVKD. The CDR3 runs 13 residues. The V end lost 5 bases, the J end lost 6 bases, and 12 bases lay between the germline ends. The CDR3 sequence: CAISSPQGDTQYF. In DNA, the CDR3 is TGTGCCATCAGTAGCCCGCAGGGGGATACGCAGTATTTT.

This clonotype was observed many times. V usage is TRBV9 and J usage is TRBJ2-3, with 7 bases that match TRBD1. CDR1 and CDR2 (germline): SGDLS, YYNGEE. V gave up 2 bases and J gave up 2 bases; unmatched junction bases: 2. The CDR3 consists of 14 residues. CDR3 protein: CASSVGQSTDTQYF. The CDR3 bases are TGTGCCAGCAGCGTGGGACAGTCCACAGATACGCAGTATTTT.

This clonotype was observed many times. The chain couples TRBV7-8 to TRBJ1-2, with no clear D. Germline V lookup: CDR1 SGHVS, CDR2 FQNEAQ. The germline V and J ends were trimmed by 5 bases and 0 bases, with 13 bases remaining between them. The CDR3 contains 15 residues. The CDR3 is CASSPYTGANYGYTF. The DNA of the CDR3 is TGTGCCAGCAGCCCCTACACTGGAGCTAACTATGGCTACACCTTC. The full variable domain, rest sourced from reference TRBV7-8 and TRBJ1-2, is GAGVSQSPRYKVAKRGQDVALRCDPISGHVSLFWYQQALGQGPEFLTYFQNEAQLDKSGLPSDRFFAERPEGSVSTLKIQRTQQEDSAVYLCASSPYTGANYGYTFGSGTRLTVV.

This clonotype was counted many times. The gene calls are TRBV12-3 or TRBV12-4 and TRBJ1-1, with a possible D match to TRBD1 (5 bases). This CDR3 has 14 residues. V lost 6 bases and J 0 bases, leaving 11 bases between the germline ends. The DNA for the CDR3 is TGTGCCAGCAGCCCGGGGGGGGTGAACACTGAAGCTTTCTTT. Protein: CASSPGGVNTEAFF.

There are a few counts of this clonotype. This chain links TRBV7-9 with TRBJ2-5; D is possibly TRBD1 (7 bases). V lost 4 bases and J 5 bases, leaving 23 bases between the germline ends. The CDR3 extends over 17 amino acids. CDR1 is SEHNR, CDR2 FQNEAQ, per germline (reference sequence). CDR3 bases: TGTGCCAGCAGCTCTTACTCACCTACAGGGGCGGGGGAGACCCAGTACTTC. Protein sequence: CASSSYSPTGAGETQYF.

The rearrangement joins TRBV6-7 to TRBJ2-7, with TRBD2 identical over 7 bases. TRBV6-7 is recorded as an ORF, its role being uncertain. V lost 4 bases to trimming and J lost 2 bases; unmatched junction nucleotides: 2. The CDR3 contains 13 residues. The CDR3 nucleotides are TGTGCCAGCAGTTGGACTAGACCCTACGAGCAGTACTTC. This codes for CASSWTRPYEQYF.

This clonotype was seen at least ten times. CDR3: CASSLGNNQPQHF. In DNA form, the CDR3 reads TGTGCCAGCAGCTTAGGGAATAATCAGCCCCAGCATTTT. The J gene is TRBJ1-5, the V gene TRBV7-9; D remains unclear. The CDR3 spans 13 residues. The V gene lost 1 base and the J gene lost 4 bases, with 5 bases spanning the gap. CDR1 and CDR2 from the germline V gene are SEHNR and FQNEAQ (reference sequence).

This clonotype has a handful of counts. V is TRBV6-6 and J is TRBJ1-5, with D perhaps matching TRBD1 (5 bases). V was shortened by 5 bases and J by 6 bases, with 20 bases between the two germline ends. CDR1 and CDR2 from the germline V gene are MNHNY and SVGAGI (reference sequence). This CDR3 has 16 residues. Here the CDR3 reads CASSRYGTDGGQPQHF. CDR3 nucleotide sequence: TGTGCCAGCAGTCGATATGGGACGGACGGCGGTCAGCCCCAGCATTTT.

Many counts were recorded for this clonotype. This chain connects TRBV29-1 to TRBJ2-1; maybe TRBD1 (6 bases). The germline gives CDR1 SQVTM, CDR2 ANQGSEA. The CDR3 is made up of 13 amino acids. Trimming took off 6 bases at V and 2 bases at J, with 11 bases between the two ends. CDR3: CSVTGTPYNEQFF. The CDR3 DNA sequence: TGCAGCGTCACCGGGACACCCTACAATGAGCAGTTCTTC.

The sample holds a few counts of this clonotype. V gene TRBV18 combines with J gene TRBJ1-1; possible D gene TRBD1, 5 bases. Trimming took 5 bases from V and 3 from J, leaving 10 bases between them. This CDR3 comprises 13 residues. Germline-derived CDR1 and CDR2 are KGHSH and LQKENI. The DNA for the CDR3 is TGTGCCAGCTCAACAGGAGAGGACACTGAAGCTTTCTTT. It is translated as CASSTGEDTEAFF. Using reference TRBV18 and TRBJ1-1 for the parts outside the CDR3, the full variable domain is NAGVMQNPRHLVRRRGQEARLRCSPMKGHSHVYWYRQLPEEGLKFMVYLQKENIIDESGMPKERFSAEFPKEGPSILRIQQVVRGDSAAYFCASSTGEDTEAFFGQGTRLTVV.

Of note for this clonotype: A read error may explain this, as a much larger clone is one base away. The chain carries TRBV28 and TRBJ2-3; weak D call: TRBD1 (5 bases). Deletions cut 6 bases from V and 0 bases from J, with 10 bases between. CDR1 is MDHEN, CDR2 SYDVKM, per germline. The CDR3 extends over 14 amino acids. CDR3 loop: CASRFRGSTDTQYF. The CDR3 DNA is TGTGCCAGCAGATTTAGGGGTAGCACAGATACGCAGTATTTT. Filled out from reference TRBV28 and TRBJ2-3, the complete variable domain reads DVKVTQSSRYLVKRTGEKVFLECVQDMDHENMFWYRQDPGLGLRLIYFSYDVKMKEKGDIPEGYSVSREKKERFSLILESASTNQTSMYLCASRFRGSTDTQYFGPGTRLTVL.

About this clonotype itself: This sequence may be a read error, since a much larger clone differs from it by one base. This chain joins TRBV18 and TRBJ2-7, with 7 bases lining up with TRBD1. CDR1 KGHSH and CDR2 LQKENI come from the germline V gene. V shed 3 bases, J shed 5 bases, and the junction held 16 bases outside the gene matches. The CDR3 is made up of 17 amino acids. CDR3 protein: CASSPFTPATGLNEQYF. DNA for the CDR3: TGTGCCAGCTCACCGTTTACACCCGCGACAGGGCTGAACGAGCAGTACTTC.

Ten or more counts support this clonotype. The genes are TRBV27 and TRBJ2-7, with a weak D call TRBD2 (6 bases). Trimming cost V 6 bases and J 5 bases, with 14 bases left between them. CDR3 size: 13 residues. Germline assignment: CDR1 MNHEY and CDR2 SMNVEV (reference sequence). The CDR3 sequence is CASRSSGTHEQYF. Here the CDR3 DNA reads TGTGCCAGCAGATCGAGTGGGACTCACGAGCAGTACTTC.

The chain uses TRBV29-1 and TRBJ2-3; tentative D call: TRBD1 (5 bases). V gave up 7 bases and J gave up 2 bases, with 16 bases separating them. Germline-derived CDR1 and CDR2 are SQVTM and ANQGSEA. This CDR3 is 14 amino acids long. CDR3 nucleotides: TGCAGCGCCCAGGGTTTAGTAGTCACAGATACGCAGTATTTT. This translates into CSAQGLVVTDTQYF.

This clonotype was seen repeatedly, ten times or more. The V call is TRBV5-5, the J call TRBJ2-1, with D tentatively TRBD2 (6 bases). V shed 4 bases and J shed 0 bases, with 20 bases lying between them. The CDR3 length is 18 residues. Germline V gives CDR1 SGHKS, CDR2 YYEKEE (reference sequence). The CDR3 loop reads CASSPEGFSRGSYNEQFF. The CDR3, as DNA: TGTGCCAGCAGCCCGGAGGGGTTCTCCCGAGGCTCCTACAATGAGCAGTTCTTC.

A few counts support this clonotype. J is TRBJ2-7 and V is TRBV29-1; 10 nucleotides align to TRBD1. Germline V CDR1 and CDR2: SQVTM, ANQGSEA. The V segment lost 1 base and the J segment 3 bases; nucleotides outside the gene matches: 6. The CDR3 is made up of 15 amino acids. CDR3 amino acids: CSVEAGTGANYEQYF. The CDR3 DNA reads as TGCAGCGTTGAAGCCGGGACAGGGGCTAACTACGAGCAGTACTTC.

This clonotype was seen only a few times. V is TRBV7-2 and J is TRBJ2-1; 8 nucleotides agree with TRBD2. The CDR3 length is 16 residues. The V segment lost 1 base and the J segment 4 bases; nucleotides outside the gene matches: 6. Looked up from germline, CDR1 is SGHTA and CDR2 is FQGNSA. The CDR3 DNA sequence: TGTGCCAGCAGCTTAGTAGGCGGGGGGATATACAATGAGCAGTTCTTC. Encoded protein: CASSLVGGGIYNEQFF.